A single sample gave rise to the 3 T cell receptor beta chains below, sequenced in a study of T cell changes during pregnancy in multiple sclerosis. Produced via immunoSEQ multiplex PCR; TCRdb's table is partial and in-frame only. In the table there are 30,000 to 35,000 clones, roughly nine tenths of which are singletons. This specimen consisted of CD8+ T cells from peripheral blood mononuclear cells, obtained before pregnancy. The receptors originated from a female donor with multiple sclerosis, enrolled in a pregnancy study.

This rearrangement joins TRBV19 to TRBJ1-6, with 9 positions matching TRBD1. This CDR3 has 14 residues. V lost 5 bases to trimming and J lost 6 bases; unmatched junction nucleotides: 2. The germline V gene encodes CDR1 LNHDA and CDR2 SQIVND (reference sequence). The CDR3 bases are TGTGCCAGTAGTCAGACAGGGGGTAATTCACCCCTCCACTTT. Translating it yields CASSQTGGNSPLHF.

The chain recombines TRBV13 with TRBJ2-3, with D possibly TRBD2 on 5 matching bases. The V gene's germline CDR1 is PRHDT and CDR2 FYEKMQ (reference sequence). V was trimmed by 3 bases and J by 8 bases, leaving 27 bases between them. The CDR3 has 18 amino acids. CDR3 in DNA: TGTGCCAGCAGCTTTTTACCCGGCGGGTCTGGTGTTCCGAGTACGCAGTATTTT. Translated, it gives CASSFLPGGSGVPSTQYF.

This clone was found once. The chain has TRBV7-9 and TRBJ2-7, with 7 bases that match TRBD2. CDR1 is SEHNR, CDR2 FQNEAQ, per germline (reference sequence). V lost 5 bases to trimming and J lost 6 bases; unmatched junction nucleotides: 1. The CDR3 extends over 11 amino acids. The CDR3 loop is CASSPGGEQYF. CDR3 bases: TGTGCCAGCAGCCCGGGGGGCGAGCAGTACTTC.